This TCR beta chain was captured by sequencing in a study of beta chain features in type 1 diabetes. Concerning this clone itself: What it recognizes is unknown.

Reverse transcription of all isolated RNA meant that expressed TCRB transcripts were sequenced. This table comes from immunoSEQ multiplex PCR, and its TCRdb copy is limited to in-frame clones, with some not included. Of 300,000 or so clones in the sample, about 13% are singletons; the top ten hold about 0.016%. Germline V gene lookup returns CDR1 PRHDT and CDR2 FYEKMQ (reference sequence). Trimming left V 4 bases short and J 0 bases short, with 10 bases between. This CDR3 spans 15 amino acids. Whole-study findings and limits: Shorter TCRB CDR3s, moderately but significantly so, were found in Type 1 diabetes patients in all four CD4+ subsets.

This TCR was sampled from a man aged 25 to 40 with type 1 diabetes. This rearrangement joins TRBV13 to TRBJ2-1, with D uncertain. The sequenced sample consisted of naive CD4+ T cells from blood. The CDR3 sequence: CASSSRLSSYNEQFF. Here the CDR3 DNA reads TGTGCCAGCAGCTCCCGTCTCTCCTCCTACAATGAGCAGTTCTTC. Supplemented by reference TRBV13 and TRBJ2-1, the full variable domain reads AAGVIQSPRHLIKEKRETATLKCYPIPRHDTVYWYQQGPGQDPQFLISFYEKMQSDKGSIPDRFSAQQFSDYHSELNMSSLELGDSALYFCASSSRLSSYNEQFFGPGTRLTVL.